This TCR beta chain was captured in a study of OX40 agonist ivuxolimab in advanced cancers. The wider study: There were three patients with partial responses, one having hepatocellular carcinoma and two cutaneous melanoma. Study-wide findings and caveats: Researchers report that CD8+ T cells had, on average, more expanded clones than CD4+.

At cycle 4 day 1, cycle 7 day 1, and baseline, blood was sampled. To note about this clone: Its antigen remains unknown.

Repertoires were generated with immunoSEQ multiplex PCR, while TCRdb's copy carries only in-frame clones and drops some. This sample has about 43,000 clones, with approximately 83% found just once. The CDR3 has 16 amino acids. Trimming took off 0 bases at V and 1 base at J, with 12 bases between the two ends. The germline V gene has CDR1 LNHDA and CDR2 SQIVND (reference sequence). The sequence was collected from an adult with an advanced solid tumor such as melanoma, head and neck, liver or kidney cancer. Sequencing was performed on CD4+ or CD8+ T cells sorted from blood, taken in a trial of the OX40 agonist ivuxolimab. The V and J genes are TRBV19 and TRBJ2-5, with D possibly TRBD1 on 6 matching bases. DNA for the CDR3: TGTGCCAGTAGTATAGATCCCCAGGGGATCCAAGAGACCCAGTACTTC. Translation gives CASSIDPQGIQETQYF.